This is a list of T cell receptor beta chains from one sample in a study of T-cell reconstitution after alpha-beta-depleted transplantation in children. TCRdb reanalysed the PCR reads using MiXCR and keeps one entry per CDR3 protein. Among about 420,000 distinct CDR3 sequences, about a sixth were seen once, and the ten largest hold approximately 29%. The input for sequencing was PBMCs, mostly from graft donor cells, taken 360 days after TCRalphabeta/CD19-depleted stem cell transplant. These receptors were taken from a boy in the first two years of life who had a stem cell transplant for Wiskott-Aldrich syndrome, so the T cells may come from the graft donor. CDR3s include the opening cysteine and the closing phenylalanine or tryptophan. A D gene is named only where the DNA matches it firmly. Clone size, where shown, is once, few, many, or a class for clones that have expanded.

clone size	V gene	D gene	J gene	CDR3 DNA	CDR3 protein
NA	TRBV24-1	TRBD2	TRBJ2-1	TGTGCCACCAGTGAGGGGTCACTAGCGGGAGGGCCCGGGAATGAGCAGTTCTTC	CATSEGSLAGGPGNEQFF
NA	TRBV29-1	NA	TRBJ2-4	TGCAGTGGCGCGCAGGGTGGCCAAAACATTCAGTACTTC	CSGAQGGQNIQYF
many	TRBV15	NA	TRBJ2-2	TGTGCCACCAGCAGAGATGGGTTTAGGGACACCGGGGAGCTGTTTTTT	CATSRDGFRDTGELFF
NA	TRBV7-9	NA	TRBJ2-4	TGTGCCAGCAGCCTCCCCCCACAATTCAAAAACATTCAGTACTTC	CASSLPPQFKNIQYF
NA	TRBV18	NA	TRBJ2-5	TGTGCCAGCTCACCAGCGTTGGAAGAGACCCAGTACTTC	CASSPALEETQYF
NA	TRBV12-3/TRBV12-4	TRBD2	TRBJ2-7	TGTGCCAGCACCCGGGAGGGGTCTAGCCCTCCTCGCGGGGAGCAGTACTTC	CASTREGSSPPRGEQYF
few	TRBV5-1	NA	TRBJ2-1	TGCGCCAGCAGCTTGACAGGGATCGGCTTTGGCGGCAATGAGCAGTTCTTC	CASSLTGIGFGGNEQFF
NA	TRBV29-1	NA	TRBJ2-7	TGCAGCGTTGTTCTCTTTTCCGGTTATGAGCAGTACTTC	CSVVLFSGYEQYF
few	TRBV11-2	NA	TRBJ1-1	TGTGCCAGCAGCTTAGAGGGGGGTGGCGCTTTCTTT	CASSLEGGGAFF
few	TRBV20-1	TRBD1	TRBJ1-5	TGCAGTGCTAGAATTAGGGGGCCCCATAGCAATCAGCCCCAGCATTTT	CSARIRGPHSNQPQHF
NA	TRBV6-5	NA	TRBJ2-2	TGTGCCAGCAGTTACCTCGGGGCCCTTGGGGTATCTACCGGGGAGCTGTTTTTT	CASSYLGALGVSTGELFF
few	TRBV20-1	NA	TRBJ2-1	TGCAGTGCTAGAGATATCTTCTCAACCTCCTACAATGAGCAGTTCTTC	CSARDIFSTSYNEQFF
few	TRBV3-1	NA	TRBJ2-7	TGTGCCAGCAGCCCGAACATGGACAGCCTCGGGTACGAGCAGTACTTC	CASSPNMDSLGYEQYF
few	TRBV12-3/TRBV12-4	NA	TRBJ2-1	TGTGCCAGCAGTTTGTTTCTCGCCTACAATGAGCAGTTCTTC	CASSLFLAYNEQFF
NA	TRBV4-1	NA	TRBJ1-2	TGCGCCAGCAGCCGACTCCAACCGGTCCTTGAGTATGGCTACACCTTC	CASSRLQPVLEYGYTF
few	TRBV29-1	NA	TRBJ2-7	TGCAGCGTTGAAGGGGAGCAGTACGAGCAGTACTTC	CSVEGEQYEQYF
NA	TRBV12-3/TRBV12-4	TRBD1	TRBJ2-5	TGTGCCAGCAGCGCCAACCTTGGAAAGGGGGCCCAAGAGACCCAGTACTTC	CASSANLGKGAQETQYF
many	TRBV5-1	NA	TRBJ2-2	TGCGCCAGCAGTCAGAGTGCGTTCGGGGAGCTGTTTTTT	CASSQSAFGELFF
NA	TRBV12-3/TRBV12-4	TRBD1	TRBJ2-5	TGTGCCAGCAGAGCCTCAGGGGGTAAGGAGACCCAGTACTTC	CASRASGGKETQYF
NA	TRBV5-1	TRBD2	TRBJ2-1	TGCGCCAGCAGCCTCCGGGGTAGCGGGATGGGGTCCGGCTACAATGAGCAGTTCTTC	CASSLRGSGMGSGYNEQFF
NA	TRBV5-1	NA	TRBJ1-1	TGCGCCAGCAGCTTGGCACCCCAGGGAGGCACTGAAGCTTTCTTT	CASSLAPQGGTEAFF
NA	TRBV12-3/TRBV12-4	TRBD2	TRBJ2-7	TGTGCCAGCAGTCAAGGACTAGCGGGAGTTCTAGGCCCCTACGAGCAGTACTTC	CASSQGLAGVLGPYEQYF
NA	TRBV29-1	NA	TRBJ2-1	TGCAGCGTTGGGAGACGGCTGACCTCCTACAATGAGCAGTTCTTC	CSVGRRLTSYNEQFF
few	TRBV14	NA	TRBJ2-1	TGTGCCAGCAGCCAAAAAGGTCCAGACTACAATGAGCAGTTCTTC	CASSQKGPDYNEQFF
NA	TRBV24-1	TRBD1	TRBJ2-5	TGTGCCACCAGTGATCGACAGGGAAGTCTAGAGACCCAGTACTTC	CATSDRQGSLETQYF
NA	TRBV7-8	TRBD2	TRBJ2-3	TGTGCCAGCAGCAAACAGCGGGGGGGTCCTGCAGGTACGCAGTATTTT	CASSKQRGGPAGTQYF
many	TRBV29-1	TRBD1	TRBJ2-2	TGCAGCGGTGACAGGGGCACCGGGGAGCTGTTTTTT	CSGDRGTGELFF
NA	TRBV19	NA	TRBJ2-1	TGTGCCAGTAGTATCTTGGTGCTAGGGGGGAATGAGCAGTTCTTC	CASSILVLGGNEQFF
few	TRBV24-1	TRBD2	TRBJ2-3	TGTGCCACCAGTGTCGGGACTAGGTATGGCACAGATACGCAGTATTTT	CATSVGTRYGTDTQYF
NA	TRBV24-1	TRBD2	TRBJ2-5	TGTGCCACCAAATCGCCTCAAGCGGGATACGGACCAGTGTGCGAAGGTGGGGAGACCCAGTACTTC	CATKSPQAGYGPVCEGGETQYF
few	TRBV19	NA	TRBJ2-3	TGTGCCAGTAGTATGGCAAGCACAGATACGCAGTATTTT	CASSMASTDTQYF
NA	TRBV6-1	TRBD2	TRBJ2-5	TGTGCCAGCAGTCGACTAGCGGGGGTTCTAAAGTCTCCCCAGTACTTC	CASSRLAGVLKSPQYF
few	TRBV29-1	NA	TRBJ2-3	TGCAGCGTTGAACTGTGGCGGCCTAGCACAGATACGCAGTATTTT	CSVELWRPSTDTQYF
NA	TRBV5-4	NA	TRBJ2-5	TGTGCCAGCAGCTTTCCGGGGGGCCTCCAAGAGACCCAGTACTTC	CASSFPGGLQETQYF
many	TRBV4-1	NA	TRBJ1-6	TGCGCCAGCAGCCACCCCCCGACTAGCTCCTATAATTCACCCCTCCACTTT	CASSHPPTSSYNSPLHF
NA	TRBV20-1	TRBD1	TRBJ2-3	TGCAGTGCTCCCCGTACAGGGGCGTACACAGATACGCAGTATTTT	CSAPRTGAYTDTQYF
NA	TRBV10-3	NA	TRBJ2-1	TGTGCCATCAGTGGAGACAGGGAGGATGAGCAGTTCTTC	CAISGDREDEQFF
few	TRBV12-5	NA	TRBJ2-3	TGTGCTAGTGGTTTGGTGCCCGGAGATACGCAGTATTTT	CASGLVPGDTQYF
NA	TRBV7-2	TRBD1	TRBJ2-1	TGTGCCAGCAGCCGACAGGGCACCTACAATGAGCAGTTCTTC	CASSRQGTYNEQFF
NA	TRBV14	TRBD2	TRBJ2-1	TGTGCCAGCAGCTATATAGCGGGACCGGACAATGAGCAGTTCTTC	CASSYIAGPDNEQFF
many	TRBV7-9	TRBD1	TRBJ2-5	TGTGCCAGCAGCCCGGACAGGGGAAAGACCCAGTACTTC	CASSPDRGKTQYF
few	TRBV19	TRBD1	TRBJ1-5	TGTGCCAGCCGAGGACAGGGAGGTCAGCCCCAGCATTTT	CASRGQGGQPQHF
NA	TRBV12-3/TRBV12-4	TRBD1	TRBJ1-2	TGTGCCAGCAGTTTTGCCAGGGGGAACTATGGCTACACCTTC	CASSFARGNYGYTF
NA	TRBV10-1	NA	TRBJ2-1	TGCGCCAGCAGTTCCCAGGCCGGGGGCGAGCAGTTCTTC	CASSSQAGGEQFF
NA	TRBV12-3/TRBV12-4	NA	TRBJ1-4	TGTGCCAGCAGTTTAATGGAGAAGGGAAAACTGTTTTTT	CASSLMEKGKLFF
few	TRBV28	TRBD1	TRBJ2-1	TGTGCCAGCACAGCCGGGACAGGGAATTATGAGCAGTTCTTC	CASTAGTGNYEQFF
few	TRBV29-1	NA	TRBJ2-5	TGCAGCGTTGTCCAGGGAAAAGAGACCCAGTACTTC	CSVVQGKETQYF
NA	TRBV7-2	NA	TRBJ2-2	TGTGCCAGCAGCTTAAAGGCGAGGGGCACCGGGGAGCTGTTTTTT	CASSLKARGTGELFF
NA	TRBV7-2	TRBD2	TRBJ2-1	TGTGCCAGCAGCGTTAGCGGGGGAACCTACAATGAGCAGTTCTTC	CASSVSGGTYNEQFF
few	TRBV7-9	TRBD1	TRBJ2-7	TGTGCCAGCAGCCAGAGCTGGACAGGCACCTACGAGCAGTACTTC	CASSQSWTGTYEQYF
NA	TRBV3-1	NA	TRBJ1-5	TGTGCCAGCAGCCAGGGGGAGAATCAGCCCCAGCATTTT	CASSQGENQPQHF
few	TRBV30	NA	TRBJ2-2	TGTGCCTGGAGTCGGACAACCTGGAACACCGGGGAGCTGTTTTTT	CAWSRTTWNTGELFF
few	TRBV7-2	NA	TRBJ2-5	TGTGCCAGCAGCTTGTCGGGAGTGGGAGAGGAGACCCAGTACTTC	CASSLSGVGEETQYF
NA	TRBV5-1	TRBD2	TRBJ2-5	TGCGCCAGCAGCTTGGGACTAGCGGCGTACCAAGAGACCCAGTACTTC	CASSLGLAAYQETQYF
few	TRBV12-3/TRBV12-4	NA	TRBJ2-1	TGTGCCAGCAGTTTTAGCGCGGGAAGCTCCTACAATGAGCAGTTCTTC	CASSFSAGSSYNEQFF
NA	TRBV24-1	NA	TRBJ2-3	TGTGCCACCAGTGTTAGTGGAGGCACAGATACGCAGTATTTT	CATSVSGGTDTQYF